The rows below give T cell receptor beta chains drawn from one sample of a study of brain T cells in children with intractable seizures. The data were produced by immunoSEQ multiplex PCR, yet TCRdb's version contains in-frame clones alone and is incomplete. In the table there are tens of thousands of clones, 95% to 96% of which are singletons. Sequencing was performed on peripheral blood, taken at surgery. These receptors all stem from a boy under three years old with focal cortical dysplasia and intractable seizures. CDR3s include the opening cysteine and the closing phenylalanine or tryptophan. A D gene is named only where the DNA matches it firmly. Clone size is stated in some rows and not others, as once, few, many or a class when expanded.

>NA|TRBV9|TRBJ1-4|NA
TGTGCCAGCAGCGTAGCAGCGGCAGGACTTGCAACTAATGAAAAACTGTTTTTT
CASSVAAAGLATNEKLFF
>TRBD2|TRBV5-1|TRBJ2-5|NA
TGCGCCAGCAGCTTCCGGCTAGCGGGGGGCTCGGGGGAGACCCAGTACTTC
CASSFRLAGGSGETQYF
>NA|TRBV28|TRBJ2-7|NA
TGTGCCAGCACCAAGGGGCCCTACGAGCAGTACTTC
CASTKGPYEQYF
>TRBD1|TRBV5-6|TRBJ2-5|once
TGTGCCAGCAGCACGGACAGGTTTCCTCAAGAGACCCAGTACTTC
CASSTDRFPQETQYF
>NA|TRBV2|TRBJ2-5|NA
TGTGCCAGCAGGTGGACCCCTACCTCCCAAGAGACCCAGTACTTC
CASRWTPTSQETQYF
>NA|TRBV27|TRBJ1-1|few
TGTGCCAGCAGTTTAATTGGGAACACTGAAGCTTTCTTT
CASSLIGNTEAFF
>NA|TRBV19|TRBJ2-5|NA
TGTGCCAGTAGTAACAATCAAGAGACCCAGTACTTC
CASSNNQETQYF
>NA|TRBV7-3|TRBJ2-1|once
TGTGCCAGCAGCCCGCGACTAGTTACAGTCAATGAGCAGTTCTTC
CASSPRLVTVNEQFF
>NA|TRBV14|TRBJ1-1|NA
TGTGCCAGCAGCCAAGAATGGGGTGCCGGTGGGGCTTTCTTT
CASSQEWGAGGAFF
>TRBD1|TRBV15|TRBJ1-2|NA
TGTGCCACCAGCTGGACAGGGTCTGGCTACACCTTC
CATSWTGSGYTF
>TRBD1|TRBV2|TRBJ1-4|NA
TGTGCCAGCAGTGTGGGACAGGGCTATGAAAAACTGTTTTTT
CASSVGQGYEKLFF
>NA|TRBV13|TRBJ2-2|NA
TGTGCCAGCGGGCGACAGACTAACACCGGGGAGCTGTTTTTT
CASGRQTNTGELFF
>TRBD2|TRBV6-6|TRBJ2-5|once
TGTGCCAGCAGCGGGGGGGCTTCGGAGACCCAGTACTTC
CASSGGASETQYF
>NA|TRBV14|TRBJ1-2|NA
TGTGCCAGCAGCCATCTGTCTAAACCATCCAACTATGGCTACACCTTC
CASSHLSKPSNYGYTF
>NA|TRBV9|TRBJ1-4|NA
TGTGCCAGCAGCGTAGGGACTAATGAAAAACTGTTTTTT
CASSVGTNEKLFF
>TRBD1|TRBV7-3|TRBJ2-3|NA
TGTGCCAGCAGCTTCCTGACAGGGGGGTCAGATACGCAGTATTTT
CASSFLTGGSDTQYF
>TRBD2|TRBV29-1|TRBJ2-1|NA
TGCAGCGAGAGACTAGCGGGGGCCTACAATGAGCAGTTCTTC
CSERLAGAYNEQFF
>NA|TRBV12-2|TRBJ2-3|NA
TGTGCAAGTCGCCCACTAAGTACCCTCACAGATACGCAGTATTTT
CASRPLSTLTDTQYF
>NA|TRBV12-3/TRBV12-4|TRBJ2-1|NA
TGTGCCAGCAGTCCGGGTTTCGAGCAGTTCTTC
CASSPGFEQFF
>TRBD1|TRBV28|TRBJ1-3|NA
TGTGCCAGCAGTTTACCCGGGACAGGGATCGCCACCATATATTTT
CASSLPGTGIATIYF
>NA|TRBV4-3|TRBJ1-1|NA
TGCGCCAGCAGCCAAGACGCGTTAGCGGGGTCGGGCACTGAAGCTTTCTTT
CASSQDALAGSGTEAFF
>NA|TRBV28|TRBJ1-5|NA
TGTGCCAGCAGCCCCCGCGGGGAGGGGGATATAGCCCAGCATTTT
CASSPRGEGDIAQHF
>TRBD1|TRBV7-9|TRBJ2-5|NA
TGTGCCAGCAGCTTAGTCACAGGGGGCTTAGAGACCCAGTACTTC
CASSLVTGGLETQYF
>NA|TRBV7-9|TRBJ2-5|once
TGTGCCAGCAGTACAGGGTTCCAAGAGACCCAGTACTTC
CASSTGFQETQYF
>NA|TRBV6-5|TRBJ2-4|NA
TGTGCCAGCAGGGACTATCTAGCCAAAAACATTCAGTACTTC
CASRDYLAKNIQYF
>NA|TRBV25-1|TRBJ1-1|once
TGTGCCAGCAGTAGGACGGGAAGCACTGAAGCTTTCTTT
CASSRTGSTEAFF
>TRBD2|TRBV4-1|TRBJ2-1|NA
TGCGCCAGCAGCCATCAACCCCAGACTAGCGGGAGATTCTACAATGAGCAGTTCTTC
CASSHQPQTSGRFYNEQFF
>NA|TRBV11-2|TRBJ1-3|NA
TGTGCCAGCAGCCGCTCCCCCGGTGTCTCTCTTCCTGGAAACACCATATATTTT
CASSRSPGVSLPGNTIYF
>NA|TRBV6-5|TRBJ1-2|NA
TGTGCCAGCAGGAAAAACAGGGCTGGCTACACCTTC
CASRKNRAGYTF
>NA|TRBV11-2|TRBJ2-7|once
TGTGCCAGCAGCTTAGTACAGGGTTACGAGCAGTACTTC
CASSLVQGYEQYF
>NA|TRBV7-2|TRBJ1-2|NA
TGTGCCAGCAGCTTAGCAGGACGATACCACTATGGCTACACCTTC
CASSLAGRYHYGYTF
>NA|TRBV5-1|TRBJ2-1|NA
TGCGCCAGCAGCTTCTCCACCGTGGATGAGCAGTTCTTC
CASSFSTVDEQFF
>TRBD2|TRBV3-1/TRBV3-2|TRBJ2-3|NA
TGTGCCAGCAGCCGACTAGCGGGGGCAGATACGCAGTATTTT
CASSRLAGADTQYF
>NA|TRBV20-1|TRBJ2-7|NA
TGCAGTGCTAGTCGCTCAGGGGACTTTCGGCAGTACTTC
CSASRSGDFRQYF
>NA|TRBV5-6|TRBJ2-5|NA
TGTGCCAGCAGCTCGGGGGGCGGGTTACAGACCCAGTACTTC
CASSSGGGLQTQYF
>NA|TRBV12-3/TRBV12-4|TRBJ2-7|NA
TGTGCCAGCAGTTTATATCCCCACGAGCAGTACTTC
CASSLYPHEQYF
>TRBD1|TRBV4-2|TRBJ1-2|NA
TGTGCCAGCAGCCAAGAGTCGACATGGTCAGGGGGCCACTATGGCTACACCTTC
CASSQESTWSGGHYGYTF
>NA|TRBV28|TRBJ1-2|NA
TGTGCCAGCAGTTCCCGGCATACTCGATTCACCTATGGCTACACCTTC
CASSSRHTRFTYGYTF
>TRBD2|TRBV19|TRBJ2-6|NA
TGTGCCAGTAGCCGAAGGGGCCGACTAGCGGGAGACTCTGGGGCCAACGTCCTGACTTTC
CASSRRGRLAGDSGANVLTF
>NA|TRBV20-1|TRBJ2-1|NA
TGCAGTGCCAGTCGCCGAGGGGATGAGCAGTTCTTC
CSASRRGDEQFF
>TRBD2|TRBV7-9|TRBJ2-1|NA
TGTGCCAGCAGCTTAGCCCGGGAGGGCTACAATGAGCAGTTCTTC
CASSLAREGYNEQFF
>NA|TRBV5-6|TRBJ2-5|NA
TGTGCCAGCAGCTTGGTTCAGTCGGGGGCCGGAGAGACCCAGTACTTC
CASSLVQSGAGETQYF
>NA|TRBV7-6|TRBJ2-2|NA
TGTGCCAGCAGCTTAGTCCCGGCCGGGGAGCTGTTTTTT
CASSLVPAGELFF
>TRBD2|TRBV18|TRBJ2-3|NA
TGTGCCAGCTCACAGTTCGCGGGGGGGCCGGGGGATACGCAGTATTTT
CASSQFAGGPGDTQYF
>NA|TRBV11-2|TRBJ1-2|NA
TGTGCCAGCAGCACCGGGATGGAAGGCTACACCTTC
CASSTGMEGYTF
>TRBD1|TRBV6-2/TRBV6-3|TRBJ2-7|NA
TGTGCCAGCAGTCTCCTGGGACAGAACTACGAGCAGTACTTC
CASSLLGQNYEQYF
>NA|TRBV4-2|TRBJ1-4|NA
TGTGCCAGCAGCCAAGATCCTCAGGGTATGCCTAATGAAAAACTGTTTTTT
CASSQDPQGMPNEKLFF
>TRBD1|TRBV4-1|TRBJ1-2|once
TGCGCCAGCAGCCAAGAGGGGACAGGGTTAACCCACTATGGCTACACCTTC
CASSQEGTGLTHYGYTF
>NA|TRBV20-1|TRBJ1-2|once
TGCAGTGCTAGAGAGGGGTATGGCTACACCTTC
CSAREGYGYTF
>NA|TRBV7-2|TRBJ1-2|once
TGTGCCAGCAGCTTAGAGGGGTGGGGTGGTGGCTACACCTTC
CASSLEGWGGGYTF
>NA|TRBV20-1|TRBJ2-7|NA
TGCAGTACAGGGAACTACGAGCAGTACTTC
CSTGNYEQYF
>TRBD2|TRBV9|TRBJ2-7|NA
TGTGCCAGCAGCCCTCGGGTGTTAGCGGGGGCCTACGAGCAGTACTTC
CASSPRVLAGAYEQYF
>NA|TRBV7-9|TRBJ1-3|NA
TGTGCCAGCAGCTTAGACTCTGGAAACACCATATATTTT
CASSLDSGNTIYF